This T cell receptor (beta chain) was sequenced for a study of metastatic and nonmetastatic thyroid tumors. Original processing methods: Clinicopathological groups supplied CDR3 differences that were used to build a distant-metastasis classifier for papillary thyroid cancer. TCRdb reassembled clones from the PCR reads with MiXCR. The V and J calls reflect TCRdb's pipeline rather than the authors' work. The repertoire includes tens of thousands of clones, around a fifth of them detected once, and 39% sits in the top ten. Trimming at V came to 5 bases and at J to 0 bases, leaving 9 bases not matched to a gene. This CDR3 is 17 amino acids long. The sample holds one count of this clone. No patient received treatment before thyroid surgery.

The sample was blood. The sequence was obtained from a female donor with papillary thyroid cancer or a benign thyroid nodule (not recorded which). Some clones in this sample may be carry-over from other donors' samples. The J gene is TRBJ2-7, the V gene TRBV12-3 or TRBV12-4; 11 positions match TRBD2. As DNA, the CDR3 is TGTGCCAGCAGTGGGGTCCGGGGACTAGCGGTCTCCTACGAGCAGTACTTC. Its protein product is CASSGVRGLAVSYEQYF.